The 26 T cell receptor beta chains given below trace back to one sample, sequenced in a study of human T cells and chemical hapten exposure. MiXCR, applied by TCRdb to the RACE reads, yields one record per CDR3 protein. The sample shows some 89,000 distinct CDR3 sequences, roughly 10% of them seen only once. Stated time point: patch test 2, 6 weeks after DPC sensitization. The treatment is: therapeutic diphenylcyclopropenone sensitization with weekly scalp DPC. The sequenced sample was whole blood, obtained in connection with sensitization to the hapten diphenylcyclopropenone (DPC). Receptors originate from a woman aged 30 to 39 with alopecia areata. Some clones in this sample may be carry-over from other donors' samples.

The rearrangement links TRBV12-3 or TRBV12-4 to TRBJ2-7; TRBD2 aligns across 10 bases. The V segment lost 3 bases and the J segment 2 bases; nucleotides outside the gene matches: 4. The CDR3 is 15 residues long. CDR3 bases: TGTGCCAGCAGTTTCAGGACTAGCGGTGCCTACGAGCAGTACTTC. Protein: CASSFRTSGAYEQYF.

This clonotype was recorded at least ten times. The chain links TRBV7-2 to TRBJ2-7; possibly TRBD2 for D (6 bases). V gave up 5 bases and J gave up 3 bases, with 14 bases separating them. CDR1 and CDR2 (germline): SGHTA, FQGNSA. The CDR3 extends over 14 amino acids. The CDR3 coding sequence is TGTGCCAGCAGCCTCCCTCTCGGGGGCTACGAGCAGTACTTC. It translates to CASSLPLGGYEQYF.

The rearrangement links TRBV5-1 to TRBJ1-2; D not resolved. The CDR3 is made up of 18 amino acids. V was cut by 4 bases and J by 2 bases, with 24 bases left in between. Per the germline V gene, CDR1 is SGHRS and CDR2 is YFSETQ. Written as DNA, the CDR3 is TGCGCCAGCAGCCTACCACGGACTGACCCGTCCCAGAACTATGGCTACACCTTC. Translating it yields CASSLPRTDPSQNYGYTF.

The rearrangement joins TRBV4-2 to TRBJ2-7; perhaps TRBD2 as D (6 bases). Trimming stripped 0 bases from V and 8 bases from J, with 14 bases between. The CDR3 spans 14 residues. CDR1 LGHNA and CDR2 YNFKEQ come from the germline V gene. The DNA of the CDR3 is TGTGCCAGCAGCCAAGATAGACGCGGGGTTCAGCAGTACTTC. Amino acid sequence: CASSQDRRGVQQYF.

In its sample, this clonotype was seen many times. At one boundary the junction diverges from the germline segment, which might be a read error. This chain uses TRBV7-6 with TRBJ1-5, with D perhaps TRBD1 (5 bases). This CDR3 is 14 amino acids long. Germline V CDR1 and CDR2: SGHVS, FNYEAQ. The CDR3 region is CASSATTVVGPQQF. DNA of the CDR3: TGTGCCAGCAGCGCGACGACAGTGGTAGGGCCCCAGCAATTT.

This clonotype was found many times. The rearrangement uses TRBV10-3 and TRBJ2-3, with D perhaps being TRBD1 or TRBD2 (5 bases each). CDR3 length equals 13 residues. The V end lost 8 bases, the J end lost 1 base, and 10 bases lay between the germline ends. Germline CDR1 reads ENHRY; CDR2 reads SYGVKD. The CDR3 sequence: CAIRDGRTDTQYF. The CDR3 nucleotides read TGTGCCATCCGGGACGGACGCACAGATACGCAGTATTTT.

The chain uses TRBV15 and TRBJ2-3, with TRBD1 matching over 7 bases. CDR1 LNHNV and CDR2 YYDKDF come from the germline V gene (reference sequence). The CDR3 is 16 residues long. Trimming cost V 7 bases and J 2 bases; bases outside gene matches: 12. CDR3: CATKRHRGPATDTQYF. The CDR3 nucleotides read TGTGCCACCAAACGCCATAGGGGGCCTGCCACAGATACGCAGTATTTT.

The gene calls are TRBV20-1 and TRBJ2-1; 10 bases match TRBD2. Germline V CDR1 and CDR2: DFQATT, SNEGSKA (reference sequence). The CDR3 contains 14 residues. Losses at the gene ends were 3 bases for V and 5 bases for J; bases not matched to a gene: 4. The CDR3 nucleotides are TGCAGTGCTAGGTCCAGCGGGAGGGACAATGAGCAGTTCTTC. Residues: CSARSSGRDNEQFF.

The chain has TRBV20-1 and TRBJ2-1, with D possibly being TRBD2 (6 bases). V dropped 0 bases and J dropped 5 bases, with 8 bases sitting between them. CDR3 length equals 13 residues. The germline CDR1 and CDR2 sequences are DFQATT and SNEGSKA (reference sequence). CDR3 protein: CSARDRTNNEQFF. The CDR3, as DNA: TGCAGTGCTAGAGATAGGACTAACAATGAGCAGTTCTTC.

This clonotype was detected many times. This rearrangement joins TRBV5-1 to TRBJ2-1, with D possibly TRBD1 on 5 matching bases. The CDR3 is made up of 16 amino acids. Germline V gene lookup returns CDR1 SGHRS and CDR2 YFSETQ. Trimming shortened V by 4 bases and J by 3 bases, and 17 bases separated the two germline ends. The CDR3 loop is CASSAAGHELYNEQFF. DNA of the CDR3: TGCGCCAGCAGCGCCGCTGGACATGAACTCTACAATGAGCAGTTCTTC.

This clonotype was seen only a few times. This chain connects TRBV20-1 to TRBJ2-5, with D perhaps matching TRBD2 (6 bases). The CDR3 extends over 14 amino acids. Germline assignment: CDR1 DFQATT and CDR2 SNEGSKA (reference sequence). V lost 6 bases to trimming and J lost 4 bases, with 18 bases between them. Here the CDR3 DNA reads TGCAGTGCCCGGGGGTCGGGAGTCGGAGAGACCCAGTACTTC. Its protein is CSARGSGVGETQYF.

There are many counts of this clonotype. The gene calls are TRBV7-2 and TRBJ1-3; a weak D match, TRBD1 (5 bases). V was clipped by 6 bases and J by 0 bases, with 18 bases between them. CDR3 length equals 17 residues. Germline values: CDR1 SGHTA, CDR2 FQGNSA. In DNA form, the CDR3 reads TGTGCCAGCAGGCCCCCGACAGAAGCCTCCTCTGGAAACACCATATATTTT. Amino acids: CASRPPTEASSGNTIYF.

Many counts were recorded for this clonotype. The chain is built from TRBV6-2 or TRBV6-3 and TRBJ2-1; D is perhaps TRBD2 (5 bases). Germline CDR1 is MNHEY and CDR2 is SVGEGT. Trimming stripped 2 bases from V and 6 bases from J, with 17 bases between. This CDR3 contains 16 residues. CDR3 protein: CASSYRINGLLNEQFF. Here the CDR3 DNA reads TGTGCCAGCAGTTACCGGATAAACGGACTCCTCAATGAGCAGTTCTTC.

To note about this clonotype: Since a much larger clone is just one base distant, this may be a read error. The CDR3 loop reads CASSYSSGNTKYF. DNA for the CDR3: TGTGCCAGCAGCTACTCGTCTGGAAACACCAAATATTTT. The chain has TRBV12-3 or TRBV12-4 and TRBJ1-3; D gene unclear. This CDR3 contains 13 residues.

This clonotype occurred a few times. The chain uses TRBV10-2 and TRBJ2-1, with D uncertain. The CDR3 has 13 amino acids. Trimming cost V 6 bases and J 2 bases, with 8 bases left between them. CDR1 and CDR2 from the germline V gene are WSHSY and SAAADI. CDR3 protein: CASRAVAYNEQFF. The CDR3 coding sequence is TGCGCCAGCAGGGCCGTCGCCTACAATGAGCAGTTCTTC.

The sample holds many counts of this clonotype. The chain couples TRBV7-8 to TRBJ1-5; D call uncertain. V was trimmed by 4 bases and J by 5 bases, leaving 9 bases between them. Germline loops: CDR1 SGHVS, CDR2 FQNEAQ. The CDR3 spans 13 residues. The chain's CDR3 is CASSSFPYQPQHF. The CDR3, as DNA: TGTGCCAGCAGCTCCTTCCCTTATCAGCCCCAGCATTTT.

This clonotype was seen at least ten times. The V call is TRBV6-6, the J call TRBJ1-1, with D possibly TRBD1 on 6 matching bases. The CDR3 spans 15 residues. Germline loops: CDR1 MNHNY, CDR2 SVGAGI (reference sequence). Trimming cost V 4 bases and J 1 base, with 13 bases left between them. CDR3 nucleotides: TGTGCCAGCAGTTCGTCAGGGGCCAGGAACACTGAAGCTTTCTTT. It translates to CASSSSGARNTEAFF.

As for this clonotype: A much larger clone is a single base away; this may be a read error. The V and J genes are TRBV4-1 and TRBJ1-2; D remains unclear. CDR3 length: 14 residues. The germline V and J ends were trimmed by 3 bases and 8 bases, with 16 bases remaining between them. CDR1 is MGHRA, CDR2 YSYEKL, per germline. The CDR3 DNA follows: TGCGCCAGCAGCCACGAGACCGCCTCGGGGGGCTACACCTTC. Translating gives CASSHETASGGYTF.

This clonotype occurred many times. This sequence joins TRBV18 and TRBJ2-7; 7 nucleotides align to TRBD2. Germline V gives CDR1 KGHSH, CDR2 LQKENI. V gave up 0 bases and J gave up 6 bases; unmatched junction bases: 8. The CDR3 is 15 amino acids. The CDR3 sequence: CASSPPVGGSGEQYF. CDR3 DNA sequence: TGTGCCAGCTCACCACCGGTGGGAGGGTCCGGCGAGCAGTACTTC. Together with reference TRBV18 and TRBJ2-7, the CDR3 gives the full variable domain: NAGVMQNPRHLVRRRGQEARLRCSPMKGHSHVYWYRQLPEEGLKFMVYLQKENIIDESGMPKERFSAEFPKEGPSILRIQQVVRGDSAAYFCASSPPVGGSGEQYFGPGTRLTVT.

This clonotype was recorded a few times. This sequence joins TRBV3-1 and TRBJ1-1, with D perhaps TRBD1 (5 bases). Germline values: CDR1 LGHDT, CDR2 YNNKEL (reference sequence). The CDR3 loop spans 13 amino acids. The V gene lost 6 bases and the J gene lost 3 bases, with 11 bases spanning the gap. The CDR3 here is CASRTTGHTEAFF. CDR3 in DNA: TGTGCCAGCAGGACGACGGGACACACTGAAGCTTTCTTT.

This clonotype was recorded at least ten times. This sequence joins TRBV4-1 and TRBJ2-7; TRBD2 is a possible D gene (6 bases). The CDR3 extends over 15 amino acids. CDR1 is MGHRA and CDR2 is YSYEKL in the germline V gene. Deletions cut 0 bases from V and 7 bases from J, with 16 bases between. The CDR3 coding sequence is TGCGCCAGCAGCCAAGATGAGGGCTTCCGGGGGGAGCAGTACTTC. Translation gives CASSQDEGFRGEQYF.

This clonotype was recorded many times. The CDR3 nucleotides are TGTGCCAGCACAGGGAGAGCCGGGACTAGCGGGATCAGTGAGCAGTTCTTC. It codes for CASTGRAGTSGISEQFF. This rearrangement joins TRBV6-2 or TRBV6-3 to TRBJ2-1, with 13 bases that match TRBD2. Unmatched junction bases numbered 15, after V lost 7 bases and J lost 9 bases. The CDR3 extends over 17 amino acids. CDR1 is MNHEY, CDR2 SVGEGT, per germline.

The chain has TRBV21-1 and TRBJ2-2. TRBV21-1 is given as a pseudogene. CDR3 length: 15 residues. CDR3 DNA sequence: TGTGCCAGCAGCGGAAGTTTTGGGTGGGCCGGGGAGCTGTTTTTT. Protein: CASSGSFGWAGELFF.

This clonotype appeared a few times. This chain uses TRBV11-3 with TRBJ2-1; D is possibly TRBD2 (6 bases). From germline, CDR1 is SGHNT and CDR2 YENEEA. V was clipped by 0 bases and J by 10 bases, with 10 bases between them. The CDR3 sequence is 13 residues long. DNA of the CDR3: TGTGCCAGCAGCTTAGACTCGGCGGGAGAGCAGTTCTTC. Protein: CASSLDSAGEQFF.

At least ten counts were recorded for this clonotype. In DNA, the CDR3 is TGCAGTGCTAGTAGCGCGGGAGTCTACAATGAGCAGTTCTTC. Translation: CSASSAGVYNEQFF. This chain uses TRBV20-1 with TRBJ2-1; TRBD2 aligns across 7 bases. The CDR3 covers 14 residues. CDR1 and CDR2 (germline): DFQATT, SNEGSKA (reference sequence). V lost 3 bases, J lost 3 bases, and 5 bases stayed unmatched.

This clonotype was seen ten or more times. This sequence joins TRBV4-3 and TRBJ2-1; D not resolved. Looked up from germline, CDR1 is LGHNA and CDR2 is YSLEER. The CDR3 length is 13 residues. Trimming removed 1 base at V and 8 bases at J, with 9 bases between. The CDR3 region is CASSQVVVDEQFF. The CDR3 region has the DNA TGCGCCAGCAGCCAAGTGGTCGTGGATGAGCAGTTCTTC.